This is a list of T cell receptor beta chains from one sample in a study of shared clonotypes between healthy human individuals. Here immunoSEQ multiplex PCR was the method, and the copy in TCRdb shows in-frame clones only, minus some. The repertoire holds some 1,100,000 clones, with about 80% as singletons. Material: memory CD4+ T cells from PBMCs. These receptors came from a young man in good health. Some clones in this sample may be carry-over from other donors' samples. Each CDR3 is given with its conserved first and last residue. Each record gives: clone size, D gene, CDR3 length, J gene, V gene, CDR3 DNA, CDR3 protein. D genes are given only for firm matches. The size entry is marked missing in some rows and otherwise reads once, few, many or a size class.

clone_size: NA
d_call: NA
cdr3_length: 14
j_call: TRBJ1-1
v_call: TRBV4-1
cdr3_nt: TGCGCCAGCAGCCAAGATTACAGGGCGGGGGAAGGGTTCTTT
cdr3_aa: CASSQDYRAGEGFF

clone_size: NA
d_call: NA
cdr3_length: 18
j_call: TRBJ2-1
v_call: TRBV27
cdr3_nt: TGTGCCAGCAGTTTAAATCAGGGCCCGCCCTCCTTATACAATGAGCAGTTCTTC
cdr3_aa: CASSLNQGPPSLYNEQFF

clone_size: NA
d_call: NA
cdr3_length: 18
j_call: TRBJ2-2
v_call: TRBV5-4
cdr3_nt: TGTGCCAGCAGCCAAGGACTAAATTCGTTCGCGAACACCGGGGAGCTGTTTTTT
cdr3_aa: CASSQGLNSFANTGELFF

clone_size: NA
d_call: NA
cdr3_length: 11
j_call: TRBJ1-1
v_call: TRBV29-1
cdr3_nt: TGCAGCGTGGGCTCGGGAACTGAAGCTTTCTTT
cdr3_aa: CSVGSGTEAFF

clone_size: NA
d_call: NA
cdr3_length: 16
j_call: TRBJ2-3
v_call: TRBV7-2
cdr3_nt: TGTGCCAGCAGCTCCCCTCGGGGCAACCCCACAGATACGCAGTATTTT
cdr3_aa: CASSSPRGNPTDTQYF

clone_size: once
d_call: TRBD2
cdr3_length: 15
j_call: TRBJ2-1
v_call: TRBV5-1
cdr3_nt: TGCGCCAGCAGAATAGCGGGAGGAGTCTACAATGAGCAGTTCTTC
cdr3_aa: CASRIAGGVYNEQFF

clone_size: NA
d_call: NA
cdr3_length: 15
j_call: TRBJ2-7
v_call: TRBV15
cdr3_nt: TGTGCCACCAGCAGCCTCGCTGCAGGTCGGTACGAGCAGTACTTC
cdr3_aa: CATSSLAAGRYEQYF

clone_size: once
d_call: NA
cdr3_length: 13
j_call: TRBJ2-3
v_call: TRBV28
cdr3_nt: TGTGCCAGCAGTCCAGGGGGCACAGATACGCAGTATTTT
cdr3_aa: CASSPGGTDTQYF

clone_size: NA
d_call: NA
cdr3_length: 11
j_call: TRBJ2-1
v_call: TRBV20-1
cdr3_nt: TGCAGTGCCCCGTGGGGCAATGAGCAGTTCTTC
cdr3_aa: CSAPWGNEQFF

clone_size: NA
d_call: NA
cdr3_length: 16
j_call: TRBJ1-3
v_call: TRBV5-1
cdr3_nt: TGCGCCAGCAGCTTGGGTGGGACGGCCTCTGGAAACACCATATATTTT
cdr3_aa: CASSLGGTASGNTIYF

clone_size: many
d_call: NA
cdr3_length: 16
j_call: TRBJ1-5
v_call: TRBV2
cdr3_nt: TGTGCCAGCAGTTGGGACGCGGAGTTGAGCAATCAGCCCCAGCATTTT
cdr3_aa: CASSWDAELSNQPQHF

clone_size: NA
d_call: NA
cdr3_length: 14
j_call: TRBJ2-2
v_call: TRBV5-4
cdr3_nt: TGTGCCAGCAGCCCCGACAGTAACACCGGGGAGCTGTTTTTT
cdr3_aa: CASSPDSNTGELFF

clone_size: NA
d_call: NA
cdr3_length: 14
j_call: TRBJ2-3
v_call: TRBV5-4
cdr3_nt: TGTGCCAGCAGCTTTATGATACGAACAGATACGCAGTATTTT
cdr3_aa: CASSFMIRTDTQYF

clone_size: NA
d_call: NA
cdr3_length: 13
j_call: TRBJ2-7
v_call: TRBV27
cdr3_nt: TGTGCCAGCTGGAAAGACAGATCCTACGAGCAGTACTTC
cdr3_aa: CASWKDRSYEQYF

clone_size: NA
d_call: NA
cdr3_length: 16
j_call: TRBJ2-3
v_call: TRBV5-4
cdr3_nt: TGTGCCAGCAGCTTGAGACGGGACGCCAGCACAGATACGCAGTATTTT
cdr3_aa: CASSLRRDASTDTQYF

clone_size: NA
d_call: TRBD1
cdr3_length: 15
j_call: TRBJ1-1
v_call: TRBV6-6
cdr3_nt: TGTGCCAGCAGTTACCGGACAGGGGGCAACACTGAAGCTTTCTTT
cdr3_aa: CASSYRTGGNTEAFF

clone_size: NA
d_call: TRBD2
cdr3_length: 15
j_call: TRBJ2-1
v_call: TRBV5-4
cdr3_nt: TGTGCCAGCAGCTTACGGACTAGCGGTATGGATGAGCAGTTCTTC
cdr3_aa: CASSLRTSGMDEQFF

clone_size: NA
d_call: TRBD2
cdr3_length: 17
j_call: TRBJ2-1
v_call: TRBV7-3
cdr3_nt: TGTGCCAGCAGCTCTCGACTAGCCGCAGTCTCCTACAATGAGCAGTTCTTC
cdr3_aa: CASSSRLAAVSYNEQFF

clone_size: NA
d_call: NA
cdr3_length: 14
j_call: TRBJ1-5
v_call: TRBV6-5
cdr3_nt: TGTGCCAGCAGGATACGGGCCAGCAATCAGCCCCAGCATTTT
cdr3_aa: CASRIRASNQPQHF

clone_size: NA
d_call: NA
cdr3_length: 15
j_call: TRBJ1-1
v_call: TRBV6-5
cdr3_nt: TGTGCCAGCAGTTACTCGGGCGGGTCTGGGGGTGAAGCTTTCTTT
cdr3_aa: CASSYSGGSGGEAFF

clone_size: NA
d_call: NA
cdr3_length: 15
j_call: TRBJ2-2
v_call: TRBV2
cdr3_nt: TGTGCCAGCAGTGAAATTCTTGGGAAAACCGGGGAGCTGTTTTTT
cdr3_aa: CASSEILGKTGELFF

clone_size: NA
d_call: NA
cdr3_length: 14
j_call: TRBJ1-2
v_call: TRBV5-6
cdr3_nt: TGTGCCAGCAGCTCGACAGGCATTGGCCATGGCTACACCTTC
cdr3_aa: CASSSTGIGHGYTF

clone_size: once
d_call: NA
cdr3_length: 15
j_call: TRBJ2-1
v_call: TRBV18
cdr3_nt: TGTGCCAGCTCACAACAGGGCGGGTCCTACAATGAGCAGTTCTTC
cdr3_aa: CASSQQGGSYNEQFF

clone_size: NA
d_call: TRBD1
cdr3_length: 15
j_call: TRBJ2-2
v_call: TRBV5-4
cdr3_nt: TGTGCCAGCAGCCCGCCGGGACAGGGGACCGGGGAGCTGTTTTTT
cdr3_aa: CASSPPGQGTGELFF

clone_size: NA
d_call: NA
cdr3_length: 12
j_call: TRBJ1-1
v_call: TRBV18
cdr3_nt: TGTGCCAGCTCCCAAACCACGACTGAAGCTTTCTTT
cdr3_aa: CASSQTTTEAFF

clone_size: NA
d_call: TRBD2
cdr3_length: 16
j_call: TRBJ2-5
v_call: TRBV5-1
cdr3_nt: TGCGCCAGCAGCCGGACGACTAGCGGGGGACAAGAGACCCAGTACTTC
cdr3_aa: CASSRTTSGGQETQYF

clone_size: NA
d_call: NA
cdr3_length: 18
j_call: TRBJ2-6
v_call: TRBV7-3
cdr3_nt: TGTGCCAGCAGCTTTCCGGATGCCGCTGTCTCTGGGGCCAACGTCCTGACTTTC
cdr3_aa: CASSFPDAAVSGANVLTF

clone_size: NA
d_call: NA
cdr3_length: 17
j_call: TRBJ1-1
v_call: TRBV7-5
cdr3_nt: TGTGTCAGAAGCTTAGAGGTGGGTCTGGGGCGAAACACTGAAGCTTTCTTT
cdr3_aa: CVRSLEVGLGRNTEAFF

clone_size: NA
d_call: NA
cdr3_length: 14
j_call: TRBJ1-1
v_call: TRBV28
cdr3_nt: TGTGCCAGCACCCAGAGGGGAGGGAGGGAAGAAGCTTTCTTT
cdr3_aa: CASTQRGGREEAFF

clone_size: NA
d_call: NA
cdr3_length: 14
j_call: TRBJ2-5
v_call: TRBV19
cdr3_nt: TGTGCCAGTAGTATGTCCCCGACTCAAGAGACCCAGTACTTC
cdr3_aa: CASSMSPTQETQYF

clone_size: NA
d_call: NA
cdr3_length: 15
j_call: TRBJ1-4
v_call: TRBV4-3
cdr3_nt: TGCGCCAGCAGCCAAGATACAGGTTTTAACGAAAAACTGTTTTTT
cdr3_aa: CASSQDTGFNEKLFF

clone_size: NA
d_call: TRBD1
cdr3_length: 15
j_call: TRBJ1-5
v_call: TRBV10-3
cdr3_nt: TGTGCCATCTCCCCGGCAGGGGGGAGCAATCAGCCCCAGCATTTT
cdr3_aa: CAISPAGGSNQPQHF

clone_size: NA
d_call: TRBD2
cdr3_length: 16
j_call: TRBJ2-3
v_call: TRBV7-9
cdr3_nt: TGTGCCAGCAGCTTAGTAGGTGCGGGAGAGGCAGATACGCAGTATTTT
cdr3_aa: CASSLVGAGEADTQYF

clone_size: NA
d_call: TRBD2
cdr3_length: 14
j_call: TRBJ2-7
v_call: TRBV9
cdr3_nt: TGTGCCAGCAGCTTTAGCGGGGCGTCCTACGAGCAGTACTTC
cdr3_aa: CASSFSGASYEQYF

clone_size: NA
d_call: TRBD1
cdr3_length: 13
j_call: TRBJ2-3
v_call: TRBV25-1
cdr3_nt: TGTGCCAGCACACAGGGGTTCACAGATACGCAGTATTTT
cdr3_aa: CASTQGFTDTQYF

clone_size: NA
d_call: NA
cdr3_length: 13
j_call: TRBJ2-1
v_call: TRBV5-1
cdr3_nt: TGCGCCAGCAGCTTTCAACAGGGCTATGAGCAGTTCTTC
cdr3_aa: CASSFQQGYEQFF

clone_size: NA
d_call: TRBD2
cdr3_length: 14
j_call: TRBJ2-3
v_call: TRBV29-1
cdr3_nt: TGCAGCGTTGCAGGACTAGCGGGGTTAGATACGCAGTATTTT
cdr3_aa: CSVAGLAGLDTQYF

clone_size: once
d_call: NA
cdr3_length: 13
j_call: TRBJ1-2
v_call: TRBV27
cdr3_nt: TGTGCCAGGTACCTCTTTGGGGAAAAAGGCTACACCTTC
cdr3_aa: CARYLFGEKGYTF

clone_size: once
d_call: NA
cdr3_length: 14
j_call: TRBJ2-2
v_call: TRBV7-3
cdr3_nt: TGTGCCAGCAGCCCGGGACATCGATCCGGGGAGCTGTTTTTT
cdr3_aa: CASSPGHRSGELFF

clone_size: NA
d_call: NA
cdr3_length: 14
j_call: TRBJ2-6
v_call: TRBV2
cdr3_nt: TGTGCCAGCAGTGAAGCGCTCATCTTGGGCGTCCTGACTTTC
cdr3_aa: CASSEALILGVLTF

clone_size: NA
d_call: NA
cdr3_length: 13
j_call: TRBJ2-7
v_call: TRBV5-1
cdr3_nt: TGCGCCAGCAGCTTGGCTAGTAAGGGCGAGCAGTACTTC
cdr3_aa: CASSLASKGEQYF

clone_size: NA
d_call: TRBD1
cdr3_length: 17
j_call: TRBJ2-1
v_call: TRBV4-2
cdr3_nt: TGTGCCAGCAGCCATATCGAAGTCAGGGGGCAAAACAATGAGCAGTTCTTC
cdr3_aa: CASSHIEVRGQNNEQFF

clone_size: NA
d_call: NA
cdr3_length: 14
j_call: TRBJ2-5
v_call: TRBV5-1
cdr3_nt: TGCGCCAGCAGCTCCCAGAATAACCAAGAGACCCAGTACTTC
cdr3_aa: CASSSQNNQETQYF

clone_size: NA
d_call: TRBD2
cdr3_length: 15
j_call: TRBJ2-2
v_call: TRBV5-1
cdr3_nt: TGCGCCAGCAGACAGACTAGCGGGAGAACCGGGGAGCTGTTTTTT
cdr3_aa: CASRQTSGRTGELFF

clone_size: NA
d_call: NA
cdr3_length: 14
j_call: TRBJ2-2
v_call: TRBV19
cdr3_nt: TGTGCCAGTAGTCGGAAAGGCTACGCCGGGGAGCTGTTTTTT
cdr3_aa: CASSRKGYAGELFF

clone_size: NA
d_call: NA
cdr3_length: 14
j_call: TRBJ1-3
v_call: TRBV19
cdr3_nt: TGTGCCAGTAGTATAGCGACAGGCGGAAACACCATATATTTT
cdr3_aa: CASSIATGGNTIYF

clone_size: once
d_call: NA
cdr3_length: 13
j_call: TRBJ2-5
v_call: TRBV5-6
cdr3_nt: TGTGCCAGCAGCTTGTATTCGCAAGAGACCCAGTACTTC
cdr3_aa: CASSLYSQETQYF

clone_size: NA
d_call: NA
cdr3_length: 16
j_call: TRBJ1-6
v_call: TRBV11-2
cdr3_nt: TGTGCCAGCAGCTTTGCCCAGACGGCAGTCGCGGGGCCCCTCCACTTT
cdr3_aa: CASSFAQTAVAGPLHF

clone_size: NA
d_call: NA
cdr3_length: 13
j_call: TRBJ2-2
v_call: TRBV4-2
cdr3_nt: TGTGCCAGCAGCACCCTAACAGGCGGGGAGCTGTTTTTT
cdr3_aa: CASSTLTGGELFF

clone_size: NA
d_call: TRBD2
cdr3_length: 19
j_call: TRBJ2-2
v_call: TRBV10-3
cdr3_nt: TGTGCCATCAGTGACGCACCCGGGACTAGCGGGAGTAGCACCGGGGAGCTGTTTTTT
cdr3_aa: CAISDAPGTSGSSTGELFF